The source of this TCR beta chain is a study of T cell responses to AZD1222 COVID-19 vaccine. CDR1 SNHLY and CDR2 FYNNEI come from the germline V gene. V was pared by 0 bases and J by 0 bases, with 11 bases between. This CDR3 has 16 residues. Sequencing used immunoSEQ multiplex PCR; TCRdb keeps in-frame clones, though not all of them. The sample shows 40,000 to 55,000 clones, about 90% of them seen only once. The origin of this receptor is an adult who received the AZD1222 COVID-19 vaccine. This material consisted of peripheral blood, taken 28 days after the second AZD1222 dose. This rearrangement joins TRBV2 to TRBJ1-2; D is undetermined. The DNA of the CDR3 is TGTGCCAGCAGTGAAGCATTCAGAGAAGCTAACTATGGCTACACCTTC. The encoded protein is CASSEAFREANYGYTF.